This TCR beta chain was identified in a study of CD8 T cells in Susac syndrome. RNA was extracted with the RNeasy kit, and a quantity of roughly 0.5 to 1 ug was reverse transcribed using random hexamers. An immunoSEQ multiplex PCR generated amplified TCR beta CDR3 products spanning 54 Vbeta and 13 Jbeta. TCRdb itself ran the immunoSEQ multiplex PCR reads through MiXCR, one entry per CDR3 protein. Here the sample spans over 95,000 distinct CDR3 sequences, 92% being singletons. The CDR3 spans 16 residues. Germline-derived CDR1 and CDR2 are SGHTA and FQGNSA. V lost 6 bases and J lost 2; bases outside the gene matches: 6. Sequencing of TCR beta was carried out in blood CD8+ and CD4+ T cells.

The TCR comes from a human donor in good health. The genes are TRBV7-2 and TRBJ2-2, with 10 bases fitting TRBD2. The sequenced material came from CD4+ T cells from PBMCs. The CDR3: CASRPSGGGNTGELFF. CDR3 coding DNA: TGTGCCAGCAGGCCGAGCGGGGGGGGAAACACCGGGGAGCTGTTTTTT.